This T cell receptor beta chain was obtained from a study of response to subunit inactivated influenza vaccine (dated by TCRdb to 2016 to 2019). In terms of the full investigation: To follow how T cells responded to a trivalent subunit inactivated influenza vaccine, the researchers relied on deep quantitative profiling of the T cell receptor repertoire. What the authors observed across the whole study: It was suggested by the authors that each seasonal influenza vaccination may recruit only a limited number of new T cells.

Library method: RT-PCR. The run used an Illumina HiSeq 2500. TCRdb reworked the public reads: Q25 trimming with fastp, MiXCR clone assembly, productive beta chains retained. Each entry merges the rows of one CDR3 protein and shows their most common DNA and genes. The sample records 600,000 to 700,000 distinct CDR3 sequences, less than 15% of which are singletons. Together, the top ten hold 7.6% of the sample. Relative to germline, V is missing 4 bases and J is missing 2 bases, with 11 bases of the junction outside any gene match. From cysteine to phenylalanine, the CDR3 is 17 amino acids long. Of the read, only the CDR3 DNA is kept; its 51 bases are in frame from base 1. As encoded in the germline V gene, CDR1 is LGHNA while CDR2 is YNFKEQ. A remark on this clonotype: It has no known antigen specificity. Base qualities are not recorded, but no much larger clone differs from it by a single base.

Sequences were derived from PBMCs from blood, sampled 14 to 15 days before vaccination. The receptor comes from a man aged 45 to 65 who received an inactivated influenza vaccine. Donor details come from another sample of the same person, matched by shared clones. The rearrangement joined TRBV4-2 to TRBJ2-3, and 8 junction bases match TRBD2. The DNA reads TGTGCCAGCAGCCTCAGGACTAGCCTATTCGCCACAGATACGCAGTATTTT. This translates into CASSLRTSLFATDTQYF.